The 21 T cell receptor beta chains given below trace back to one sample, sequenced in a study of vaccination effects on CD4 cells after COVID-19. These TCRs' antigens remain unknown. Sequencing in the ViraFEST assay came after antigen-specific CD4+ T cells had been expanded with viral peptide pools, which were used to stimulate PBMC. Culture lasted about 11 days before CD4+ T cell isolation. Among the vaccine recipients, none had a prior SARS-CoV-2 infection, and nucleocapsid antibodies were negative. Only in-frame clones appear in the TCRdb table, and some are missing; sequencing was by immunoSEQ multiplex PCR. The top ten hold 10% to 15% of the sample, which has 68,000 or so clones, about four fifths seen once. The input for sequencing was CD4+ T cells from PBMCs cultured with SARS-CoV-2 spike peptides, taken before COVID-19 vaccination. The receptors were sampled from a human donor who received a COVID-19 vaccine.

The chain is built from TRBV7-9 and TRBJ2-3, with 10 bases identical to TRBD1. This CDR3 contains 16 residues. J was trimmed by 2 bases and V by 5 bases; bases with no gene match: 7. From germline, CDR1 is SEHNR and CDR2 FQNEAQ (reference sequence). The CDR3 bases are TGTGCCAGCAGCCCGTGGACAGGGGGGGCCACAGATACGCAGTATTTT. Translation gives CASSPWTGGATDTQYF. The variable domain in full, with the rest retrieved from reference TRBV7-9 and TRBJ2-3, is DTGVSQNPRHKITKRGQNVTFRCDPISEHNRLYWYRQTLGQGPEFLTYFQNEAQLEKSRLLSDRFSAERPKGSFSTLEIQRTEQGDSAMYLCASSPWTGGATDTQYFGPGTRLTVL.

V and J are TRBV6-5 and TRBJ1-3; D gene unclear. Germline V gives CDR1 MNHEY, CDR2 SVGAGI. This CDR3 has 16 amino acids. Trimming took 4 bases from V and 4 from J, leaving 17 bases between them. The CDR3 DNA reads TGTGCCAGCAGTTTAACTAAAGGAGGGTCCGGAAACACCATATATTTT. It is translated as CASSLTKGGSGNTIYF.

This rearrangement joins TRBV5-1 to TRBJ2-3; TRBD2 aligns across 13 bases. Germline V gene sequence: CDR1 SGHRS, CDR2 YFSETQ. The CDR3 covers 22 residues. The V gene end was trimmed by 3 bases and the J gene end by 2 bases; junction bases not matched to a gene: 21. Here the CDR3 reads CASSSYLDGLAGDKRFTDTQYF. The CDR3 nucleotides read TGCGCCAGCAGCTCTTACTTAGACGGACTAGCGGGGGACAAACGATTCACAGATACGCAGTATTTT.

The CDR3 spells CASSASSFPGNEQFF. The CDR3 nucleotides are TGTGCCAGCAGCGCATCCTCATTTCCGGGGAATGAGCAGTTCTTC. The chain combines TRBV7-3 with TRBJ2-1, with a possible D match to TRBD2 (5 bases). The V end lost 5 bases, the J end lost 7 bases, and 18 bases lay between the germline ends. The CDR3 has 15 residues. CDR1 and CDR2 (germline): SGHTA, FQGTGA.

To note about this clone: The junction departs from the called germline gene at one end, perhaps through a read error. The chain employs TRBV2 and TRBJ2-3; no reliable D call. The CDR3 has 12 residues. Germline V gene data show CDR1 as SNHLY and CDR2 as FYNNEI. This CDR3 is CAGSFDTDTQYF. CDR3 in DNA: TGTGCCGGCAGTTTTGACACAGATACGCAGTATTTT.

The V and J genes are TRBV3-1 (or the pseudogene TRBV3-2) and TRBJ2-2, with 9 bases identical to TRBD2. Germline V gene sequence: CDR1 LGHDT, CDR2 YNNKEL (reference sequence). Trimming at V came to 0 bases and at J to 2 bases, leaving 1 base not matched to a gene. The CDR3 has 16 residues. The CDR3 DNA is TGTGCCAGCAGCCAAGATAGCGGGAGCAACACCGGGGAGCTGTTTTTT. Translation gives CASSQDSGSNTGELFF.

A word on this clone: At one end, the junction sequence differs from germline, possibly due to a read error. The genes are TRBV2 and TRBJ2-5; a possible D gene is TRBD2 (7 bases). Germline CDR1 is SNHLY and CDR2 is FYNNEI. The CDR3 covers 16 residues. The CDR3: CASSEAPLGGQGTQYF. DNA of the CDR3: TGTGCCAGCAGTGAAGCACCTCTGGGGGGGCAAGGGACCCAGTACTTC.

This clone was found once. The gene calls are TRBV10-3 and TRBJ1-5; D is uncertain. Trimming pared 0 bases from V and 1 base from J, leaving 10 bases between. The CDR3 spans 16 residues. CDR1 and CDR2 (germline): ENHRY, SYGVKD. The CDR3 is CAISESPVNSNQPQHF. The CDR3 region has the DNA TGTGCCATCAGTGAGTCCCCTGTCAACAGCAATCAGCCCCAGCATTTT.

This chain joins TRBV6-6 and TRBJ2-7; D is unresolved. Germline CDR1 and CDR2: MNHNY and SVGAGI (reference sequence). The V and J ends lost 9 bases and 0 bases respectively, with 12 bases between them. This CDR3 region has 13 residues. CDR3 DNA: TGTGCCAGTGCGGAAAGGAGCTCCTACGAGCAGTACGTC. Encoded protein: CASAERSSYEQYV.

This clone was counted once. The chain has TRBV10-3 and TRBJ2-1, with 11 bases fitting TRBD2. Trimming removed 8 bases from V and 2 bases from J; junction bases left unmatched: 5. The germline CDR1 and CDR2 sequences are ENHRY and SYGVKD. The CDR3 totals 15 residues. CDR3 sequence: CAIRLTSGAYNEQFF. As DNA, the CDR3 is TGTGCCATCCGCCTGACTAGCGGGGCCTACAATGAGCAGTTCTTC.

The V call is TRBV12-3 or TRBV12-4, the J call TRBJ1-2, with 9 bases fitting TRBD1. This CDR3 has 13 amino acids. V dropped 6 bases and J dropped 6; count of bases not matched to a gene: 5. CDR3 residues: CASSTGTGNGYTF. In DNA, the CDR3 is TGTGCCAGCAGCACCGGGACAGGGAATGGCTACACCTTC.

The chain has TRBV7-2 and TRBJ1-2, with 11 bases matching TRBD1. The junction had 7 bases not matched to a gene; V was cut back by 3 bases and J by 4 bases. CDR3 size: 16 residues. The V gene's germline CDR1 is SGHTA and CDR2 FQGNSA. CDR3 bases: TGTGCCAGCAGCTTCATTGGACAGGGGGCGGGCTATGGCTACACCTTC. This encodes CASSFIGQGAGYGYTF. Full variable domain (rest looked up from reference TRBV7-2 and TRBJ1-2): GAGVSQSPSNKVTEKGKDVELRCDPISGHTALYWYRQSLGQGLEFLIYFQGNSAPDKSGLPSDRFSAERTGGSVSTLTIQRTQQEDSAVYLCASSFIGQGAGYGYTFGSGTRLTVV.

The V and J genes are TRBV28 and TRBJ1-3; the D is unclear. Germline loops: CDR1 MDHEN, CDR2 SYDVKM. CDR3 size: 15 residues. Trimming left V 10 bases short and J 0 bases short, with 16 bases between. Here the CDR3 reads CATLPAPNSGNTIYF. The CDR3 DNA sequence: TGTGCCACCCTTCCTGCCCCCAACTCTGGAAACACCATATATTTT.

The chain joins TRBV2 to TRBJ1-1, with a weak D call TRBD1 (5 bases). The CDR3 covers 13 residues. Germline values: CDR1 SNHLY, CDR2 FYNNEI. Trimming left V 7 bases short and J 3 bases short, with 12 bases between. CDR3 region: CASNARADTEAFF. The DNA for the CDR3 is TGTGCCAGCAATGCCAGGGCCGACACTGAAGCTTTCTTT.

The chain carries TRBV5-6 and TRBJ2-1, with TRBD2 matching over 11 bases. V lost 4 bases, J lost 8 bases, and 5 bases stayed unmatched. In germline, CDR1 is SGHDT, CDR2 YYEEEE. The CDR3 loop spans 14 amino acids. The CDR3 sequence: CASSIAGGLHEQFF. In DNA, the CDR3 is TGTGCCAGCAGCATAGCGGGGGGGCTACATGAGCAGTTCTTC.

The CDR3 region is CASSTGGSGNTIYF. In nucleotides, the CDR3 is TGTGCCAGCAGCACAGGCGGCTCTGGAAACACCATATATTTT. V gene TRBV7-9 combines with J gene TRBJ1-3; possible D gene TRBD1, 5 bases. The CDR3 has 14 amino acids. Germline V gene sequence: CDR1 SEHNR, CDR2 FQNEAQ (reference sequence). Trimming pared 5 bases from V and 0 bases from J, leaving 8 bases between.

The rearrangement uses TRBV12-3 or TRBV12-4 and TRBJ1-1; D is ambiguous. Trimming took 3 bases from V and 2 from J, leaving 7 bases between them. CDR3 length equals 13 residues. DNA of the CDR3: TGTGCCAGCAGTTTTTCGGGAAACACTGAAGCTTTCTTT. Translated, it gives CASSFSGNTEAFF.

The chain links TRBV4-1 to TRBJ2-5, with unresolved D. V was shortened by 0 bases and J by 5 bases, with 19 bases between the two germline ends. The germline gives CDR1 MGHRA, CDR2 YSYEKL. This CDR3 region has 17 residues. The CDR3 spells CASSQDSYSASGETQYF. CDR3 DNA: TGCGCCAGCAGCCAAGATTCGTACAGCGCTAGTGGTGAGACCCAGTACTTC.

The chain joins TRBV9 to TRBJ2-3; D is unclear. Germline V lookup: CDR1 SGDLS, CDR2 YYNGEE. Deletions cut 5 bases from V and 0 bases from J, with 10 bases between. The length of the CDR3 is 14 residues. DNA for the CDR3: TGTGCCAGCAGAGGTTTTCTAAGCACAGATACGCAGTATTTT. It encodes CASRGFLSTDTQYF.

The CDR3 here is CASSPGTANEKLFF. Written as DNA, the CDR3 is TGTGCCAGTAGCCCCGGGACAGCTAATGAAAAACTGTTTTTT. The genes are TRBV19 and TRBJ1-4; 7 bases are a match to TRBD1. This CDR3 has 14 amino acids. Germline V lookup: CDR1 LNHDA, CDR2 SQIVND (reference sequence). The ends lost 6 bases at V and 3 bases at J; junction bases unmatched: 4.

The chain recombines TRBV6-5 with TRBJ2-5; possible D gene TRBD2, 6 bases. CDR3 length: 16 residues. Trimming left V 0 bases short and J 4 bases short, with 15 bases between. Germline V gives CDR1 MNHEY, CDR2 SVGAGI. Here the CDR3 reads CASSYSGTPPGETQYF. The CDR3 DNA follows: TGTGCCAGCAGTTACTCCGGGACTCCCCCTGGAGAGACCCAGTACTTC.